Listed below are T cell receptor beta chains from one sample, sequenced in a study of T cell responses to AZD1222 COVID-19 vaccine. Using immunoSEQ multiplex PCR, the repertoire was profiled, and TCRdb retains in-frame clones only, with some absent. The sample has fewer than 150,000 clones, about 80% seen once. The sample consisted of peripheral blood, taken on day 0 of AZD1222 vaccination. The receptors stem from an adult in good health. Both conserved end residues are part of each CDR3. Fields, in order: clone size, V gene, J gene, D gene, CDR3 DNA, CDR3 protein. The D gene is left open where the match is weak. The listing skips clone size in some rows; elsewhere it reads once, few, many or a size class.

abundance: .
v_gene: TRBV4-2
j_gene: TRBJ2-1
d_gene: .
CDR3nt: TGTGCCAGCAGCCAAGAGGAGGGGCAGGGTGAGCAGTTCTTC
CDR3aa: CASSQEEGQGEQFF

abundance: .
v_gene: TRBV27
j_gene: TRBJ1-6
d_gene: TRBD1
CDR3nt: TGTGCCAGCGGGATGAGGGACAGGCATAATTCACCCCTCCACTTT
CDR3aa: CASGMRDRHNSPLHF

abundance: .
v_gene: TRBV7-3
j_gene: TRBJ1-1
d_gene: .
CDR3nt: TGTGCCAGCAGCCTAAGGGTTCCCGTGGGGGGCACTGAAGCTTTCTTT
CDR3aa: CASSLRVPVGGTEAFF

abundance: .
v_gene: TRBV15
j_gene: TRBJ2-3
d_gene: .
CDR3nt: TGTGCCACCAGCAGAGATTCCGGGACGACAGATACGCAGTATTTT
CDR3aa: CATSRDSGTTDTQYF

abundance: once
v_gene: TRBV3-1/TRBV3-2
j_gene: TRBJ1-1
d_gene: .
CDR3nt: TGTGCCAGCAGTCTCAGAAACAGGAACACTGAAGCTTTCTTT
CDR3aa: CASSLRNRNTEAFF

abundance: once
v_gene: TRBV5-1
j_gene: TRBJ1-4
d_gene: .
CDR3nt: TGCGCCAGCAGCCCGGGACGTTCGGGTGAGAAACTGTTTTTT
CDR3aa: CASSPGRSGEKLFF

abundance: .
v_gene: TRBV5-1
j_gene: TRBJ1-5
d_gene: TRBD1
CDR3nt: TGCGCCAGCAGCTTGGCCGGACAGGAAAATCAGCCCCAGCATTTT
CDR3aa: CASSLAGQENQPQHF

abundance: .
v_gene: TRBV10-3
j_gene: TRBJ2-1
d_gene: .
CDR3nt: TGTGCCATCAGTGAAAGAGAAAGCTCCTACAATGAGCAGTTCTTC
CDR3aa: CAISERESSYNEQFF

abundance: .
v_gene: TRBV19
j_gene: TRBJ1-6
d_gene: .
CDR3nt: TGTGCCAGTACCTTCTCCAGGGCATATAATTCACCCCTCCACTTT
CDR3aa: CASTFSRAYNSPLHF

abundance: .
v_gene: TRBV18
j_gene: TRBJ1-2
d_gene: .
CDR3nt: TGTGCCAGCTCACCACCGTTTCGGGCCGGAACAACTAACTATGGCTACACCTTC
CDR3aa: CASSPPFRAGTTNYGYTF

abundance: .
v_gene: TRBV6-5
j_gene: TRBJ1-5
d_gene: .
CDR3nt: TGTGCCAGCAGTTCTAGGGTTGCGCAGGGACAGCCCCAGCATTTT
CDR3aa: CASSSRVAQGQPQHF

abundance: .
v_gene: TRBV6-5
j_gene: TRBJ1-2
d_gene: .
CDR3nt: TGTGCCAGCAGAGTAGGCAGAGATGGCTACACCTTC
CDR3aa: CASRVGRDGYTF

abundance: .
v_gene: TRBV7-9
j_gene: TRBJ1-4
d_gene: .
CDR3nt: TGTGCCAGCAGCTTGGGAGGGGCCCGTAGTGAAAAACTGTTTTTT
CDR3aa: CASSLGGARSEKLFF

abundance: few
v_gene: TRBV6-5
j_gene: TRBJ1-5
d_gene: TRBD1
CDR3nt: TGTGCCAGCAGGGGACAGGGAGCAGTCAATCAGCCCCAGCATTTT
CDR3aa: CASRGQGAVNQPQHF

abundance: .
v_gene: TRBV11-2
j_gene: TRBJ1-2
d_gene: .
CDR3nt: TGTGCCAGCAGCTTAACGGGGTTGAGGGGCTACACCTTC
CDR3aa: CASSLTGLRGYTF

abundance: few
v_gene: TRBV5-1
j_gene: TRBJ2-5
d_gene: .
CDR3nt: TGCGCCAGCAGCTTGAATACGGGGCCTCAAGAGACCCAGTACTTC
CDR3aa: CASSLNTGPQETQYF

abundance: once
v_gene: TRBV19
j_gene: TRBJ1-4
d_gene: TRBD1
CDR3nt: TGTGCCAGTTGCCTGGGACAGACGGCCGGGGCAACTAATGAAAAACTGTTTTTT
CDR3aa: CASCLGQTAGATNEKLFF